This T cell receptor (beta chain) was found in a study of T-cell reconstitution after alpha-beta-depleted transplantation in children. Unique molecular identifiers tagged the TCRbeta library. TCRdb processed the PCR reads anew with MiXCR; each CDR3 protein has one entry. The table has some 220,000 distinct CDR3 sequences, around 9.6% seen once; the top ten hold 5% to 7%. V was trimmed by 4 bases and J by 2 bases, leaving 17 bases between them. This CDR3 is 16 amino acids long. Per germline, CDR1 SGHRS and CDR2 YFSETQ. In this sample, this clonotype turned up many times. The specimen comprised PBMCs from the stem cell graft donor, sampled from the stem cell graft. V and J are TRBV5-1 and TRBJ2-3; D possibly corresponds to TRBD2 (6 bases). This receptor was taken from a human donor who donated a stem cell graft to a child with acute lymphoblastic leukemia. The CDR3 DNA reads as TGCGCCAGCAGCAAGGCCGGGACTGGAGTCACAGATACGCAGTATTTT. Translating gives CASSKAGTGVTDTQYF. Variable domain in full (rest from reference TRBV5-1 and TRBJ2-3): KAGVTQTPRYLIKTRGQQVTLSCSPISGHRSVSWYQQTPGQGLQFLFEYFSETQRNKGNFPGRFSGRQFSNSRSEMNVSTLELGDSALYLCASSKAGTGVTDTQYFGPGTRLTVL.